The 20 T cell receptor beta chains presented below share a single source sample, sequenced in a study of graft-versus-host responses after intestinal transplantation. Their antigens remain unidentified. Only in-frame clones appear in the TCRdb table, and some are missing; sequencing was by immunoSEQ multiplex PCR. The sample consists of 95,000 to 130,000 clones, approximately 90% of them appearing once. The sequencing here drew on unstimulated CD4+ T cells sorted from spleen or lymph node cells, taken before intestinal transplant. The receptors were gathered from a human donor who received an intestinal transplant.

The genes are TRBV6-5 and TRBJ1-1; TRBD1 might be the D (5 bases). There are 13 residues in the CDR3. V lost 4 bases and J lost 0, with 6 bases in between. Germline CDR1 and CDR2: MNHEY and SVGAGI. CDR3: CASSLGLNTEAFF. CDR3 bases: TGTGCCAGCAGTTTGGGGCTGAACACTGAAGCTTTCTTT.

The chain has TRBV11-2 and TRBJ2-1; 8 bases map to TRBD2. Germline V gives CDR1 SGHAT, CDR2 FQNNGV. V gave up 5 bases and J gave up 2 bases; unmatched junction bases: 8. CDR3 length: 16 amino acids. The CDR3 DNA reads as TGTGCCAGCAGCCGCATACAGGGACTAGCCTACAATGAGCAGTTCTTC. It translates to CASSRIQGLAYNEQFF.

The rearrangement joins TRBV18 to TRBJ2-6; D remains ambiguous. Trimming left V 3 bases short and J 0 bases short, with 9 bases between. Germline V gene data show CDR1 as KGHSH and CDR2 as LQKENI. The CDR3 contains 16 residues. CDR3 residues: CASSPQPSSGANVLTF. The CDR3 DNA reads TGTGCCAGCTCACCGCAACCGAGCTCTGGGGCCAACGTCCTGACTTTC.

V gene TRBV28 combines with J gene TRBJ2-1; 9 nucleotides line up with TRBD1. The CDR3 spans 16 residues. J was trimmed by 7 bases and V by 4 bases; bases with no gene match: 11. Germline-derived CDR1 and CDR2 are MDHEN and SYDVKM. The CDR3 DNA reads TGTGCCAGCAGTTCCGGGACAGGGAAGCTACAGAATGAGCAGTTCTTC. Translating it yields CASSSGTGKLQNEQFF.

With respect to this clone: This same CDR3 is encoded by further DNA sequences in the sample. The V call is TRBV7-9, the J call TRBJ1-1; D is uncertain. CDR3 size: 13 residues. Trimming cost V 3 bases and J 1 base, with 6 bases left between them. Germline assignment: CDR1 SEHNR and CDR2 FQNEAQ (reference sequence). The CDR3 region is CASSFGGNTEAFF. The CDR3 DNA sequence: TGTGCCAGCAGCTTCGGAGGGAACACTGAAGCTTTCTTT.

This clone was counted between two and nine times. The chain has TRBV2 and TRBJ1-2, with D uncertain. The CDR3 extends over 16 amino acids. Per germline, CDR1 SNHLY and CDR2 FYNNEI. V lost 7 bases and J lost 8, with 26 bases in between. CDR3 protein: CASKLETGSIPYGYTF. The CDR3, as DNA: TGTGCCAGCAAGTTGGAAACGGGGTCGATCCCGTACGGCTACACCTTC.

This chain connects TRBV9 to TRBJ1-2, with D perhaps matching TRBD1 (6 bases). Germline assignment: CDR1 SGDLS and CDR2 YYNGEE. The CDR3 is made up of 20 amino acids. Trimming took off 4 bases at V and 2 bases at J, with 30 bases between the two ends. CDR3 nucleotide sequence: TGTGCCAGCAGCCCGGGTCGGTCAATTTCTGGCAGGGGCAAGAACTATGGCTACACCTTC. Its protein is CASSPGRSISGRGKNYGYTF.

The V gene is TRBV28, the J gene TRBJ1-2; no firm D call. Germline V gives CDR1 MDHEN, CDR2 SYDVKM. V was shortened by 3 bases and J by 4 bases, with 3 bases between the two germline ends. The CDR3 spans 11 residues. CDR3 amino acids: CASSFIYGYTF. The CDR3 DNA reads TGTGCCAGCAGTTTCATCTATGGCTACACCTTC.

The table lists this clone with a count of one. The chain combines TRBV11-2 with TRBJ2-3; TRBD1 agrees at 9 bases. This CDR3 has 16 amino acids. The V and J ends lost 4 bases and 7 bases, in that order; junction bases with no gene match: 12. Per the germline V gene, CDR1 is SGHAT and CDR2 is FQNNGV. Written as DNA, the CDR3 is TGTGCCAGCAGCTCCCCCGGGACAGGGCGTCGGTATACGCAGTATTTT. Translated: CASSSPGTGRRYTQYF.

The gene calls are TRBV5-4 and TRBJ2-7; TRBD1 agrees at 8 bases. From germline, CDR1 is SGHNT and CDR2 YYREEE (reference sequence). V lost 0 bases, J lost 5 bases, and 7 bases stayed unmatched. CDR3 size: 15 residues. The CDR3 coding sequence is TGTGCCAGCAGCTTGGTAGCAGGGGGCATTGACGAGCAGTACTTC. As protein: CASSLVAGGIDEQYF.

V gene TRBV6-5 combines with J gene TRBJ2-1, with 7 bases aligning to TRBD2. V shed 3 bases, J shed 6 bases, and the junction held 5 bases outside the gene matches. Germline CDR1 and CDR2: MNHEY and SVGAGI. The CDR3 consists of 14 residues. The CDR3 sequence: CASSYGGRANEQFF. The CDR3 bases are TGTGCCAGCAGTTATGGTGGGAGGGCCAATGAGCAGTTCTTC.

The chain uses TRBV27 and TRBJ2-1, with 7 bases matching TRBD1. The J segment lost 10 bases and the V segment lost 5 bases, leaving 8 bases of the junction unmatched. Germline CDR1 is MNHEY and CDR2 is SMNVEV (reference sequence). There are 13 residues in the CDR3. The CDR3 spells CASSLRGTGEQFF. CDR3 bases: TGTGCCAGCAGTCTCAGGGGGACGGGGGAGCAGTTCTTC.

This sequence joins TRBV7-9 and TRBJ2-1; D not resolved. There are 13 residues in the CDR3. V shed 7 bases and J shed 3 bases, with 10 bases lying between them. CDR1 and CDR2 from the germline V gene are SEHNR and FQNEAQ (reference sequence). The CDR3 is CASTMNLYNEQFF. The CDR3 DNA reads as TGTGCCAGCACTATGAATCTCTACAATGAGCAGTTCTTC.

The V call is TRBV19, the J call TRBJ2-2; D is possibly TRBD2 (6 bases). The ends were cut back, 9 bases at V and 1 base at J, with 15 bases in the middle. Per the germline V gene, CDR1 is LNHDA and CDR2 is SQIVND (reference sequence). The CDR3 sequence is 15 residues long. DNA of the CDR3: TGTGCCAGCGGCCCTAGCGAGTTGAACACCGGGGAGCTGTTTTTT. Translating gives CASGPSELNTGELFF.

V gene TRBV18 combines with J gene TRBJ2-7; D might be TRBD1 (6 bases). Germline CDR1 reads KGHSH; CDR2 reads LQKENI. V shed 3 bases and J shed 0 bases, with 9 bases lying between them. The CDR3 has 14 residues. The CDR3 sequence is CASSPGASSYEQYF. The CDR3 nucleotides are TGTGCCAGCTCACCGGGGGCCAGCTCCTACGAGCAGTACTTC.

The table lists this clone with a count of one. This chain uses TRBV9 with TRBJ2-3; 9 positions match TRBD2. The CDR3 spans 15 residues. With V trimmed by 3 bases and J by 1 base, 3 bases remained unmatched. From germline, CDR1 is SGDLS and CDR2 YYNGEE. CDR3 sequence: CASSAGTSRTDTQYF. CDR3 nucleotides: TGTGCCAGCAGCGCTGGGACTAGCCGCACAGATACGCAGTATTTT.

The genes are TRBV29-1 and TRBJ1-2; D gene uncertain. The CDR3 extends over 14 amino acids. V was trimmed by 7 bases and J by 0 bases, leaving 15 bases between them. The V gene's germline CDR1 is SQVTM and CDR2 ANQGSEA. CDR3 loop: CSASSSGPNYGYTF. CDR3 in DNA: TGCAGCGCCTCATCCAGCGGACCTAACTATGGCTACACCTTC. The whole variable domain, remainder taken from reference TRBV29-1 and TRBJ1-2, is SAVISQKPSRDICQRGTSLTIQCQVDSQVTMMFWYRQQPGQSLTLIATANQGSEATYESGFVIDKFPISRPNLTFSTLTVSNMSPEDSSIYLCSASSSGPNYGYTFGSGTRLTVV.

The chain links TRBV6-5 to TRBJ2-4, with a weak D call TRBD2 (7 bases). Trimming took 0 bases from V and 6 from J, leaving 15 bases between them. CDR1 is MNHEY and CDR2 is SVGAGI in the germline V gene. The CDR3 loop spans 16 amino acids. As DNA, the CDR3 is TGTGCCAGCAGTTACTCGTGGGGGGGCGCCGGAAACATTCAGTACTTC. Translating gives CASSYSWGGAGNIQYF.

J is TRBJ2-5 and V is TRBV9, with D possibly TRBD1 on 5 matching bases. The CDR3 extends over 12 amino acids. V shed 0 bases and J shed 5 bases, with 5 bases lying between them. Germline CDR1 SGDLS, CDR2 YYNGEE. The DNA for the CDR3 is TGTGCCAGCAGCGTAGCAGGGGAGACCCAGTACTTC. This sequence encodes CASSVAGETQYF.

This chain links TRBV4-3 with TRBJ1-2; 8 bases are shared with TRBD1. With V trimmed by 1 base and J by 3 bases, 7 bases remained unmatched. This CDR3 spans 16 amino acids. Germline V gene lookup returns CDR1 LGHNA and CDR2 YSLEER. In DNA, the CDR3 is TGCGCCAGCAGCCAAGGGACAGGGCCCGGAGACTATGGCTACACCTTC. Protein: CASSQGTGPGDYGYTF.